These T cell receptor beta chains were read from a single sample in a study of PD-1 blockade in mismatch repair-deficient tumors. Generated by immunoSEQ multiplex PCR, the TCRdb table keeps only in-frame clones and is missing some. Counted here are about 79,000 clones, 65% to 85% occurring once; the ten biggest clones make up roughly 5.5%. Here the sequenced sample was peripheral blood, taken 44 weeks after starting pembrolizumab. Receptors were obtained from an adult with mismatch repair-deficient cancer. CDR3s include the opening cysteine and the closing phenylalanine or tryptophan. The D gene is left open where the match is weak. Expanded clones are given a class, and other clones once, few, many or no size at all.

d_gene,v_gene,j_gene,abundance,CDR3nt,CDR3aa
TRBD1,TRBV30,TRBJ1-2,.,TGTGCCTGGAGTGTAGAGGGGGCGGCTCATGGCTACACCTTC,CAWSVEGAAHGYTF
.,TRBV5-1,TRBJ2-7,.,TGCGCCAGCAGGAGGGCGGAGGGATCCTACGAGCAGTACTTC,CASRRAEGSYEQYF
.,TRBV27,TRBJ1-2,few,TGTGCCAGCAGTTTATCAGTTGACTATGGCTACACCTTC,CASSLSVDYGYTF
TRBD1,TRBV12-5,TRBJ1-5,few,TGTGCTAGTGGTTTGGGACAGGGGGTCTATCAGCCCCAGCATTTT,CASGLGQGVYQPQHF
TRBD1,TRBV14,TRBJ1-2,once,TGTGCCAGCAGCCACCAGGGGGCGAGGTATGGCTACACCTTC,CASSHQGARYGYTF
.,TRBV2,TRBJ2-1,.,TGTGCCAGCAGTGATGGGCTAGATCGAGGAGGCTCCTACAATGAGCAGTTCTTC,CASSDGLDRGGSYNEQFF
.,TRBV18,TRBJ2-3,once,TGTGCCAGCTCACGGGGCAGCACAGATACGCAGTATTTT,CASSRGSTDTQYF
TRBD1,TRBV11-2,TRBJ2-1,.,TGTGCCAGCAGCAAAGGGACAGGCCTGGTTTACAATGAGCAGTTCTTC,CASSKGTGLVYNEQFF
.,TRBV6-1,TRBJ1-2,once,TGTGCCAGCAGTGAAGCGGGAGGGAGCTATGGCTACACCTTC,CASSEAGGSYGYTF
.,TRBV11-3,TRBJ2-2,once,TGTGCCAGCAGCTTGGGGACCTCCACCGGGGAGCTGTTTTTT,CASSLGTSTGELFF
TRBD1,TRBV9,TRBJ2-7,once,TGTGCCAGCAGCGTAGGGGACAGCTGGGCACCCTACGAGCAGTACTTC,CASSVGDSWAPYEQYF
.,TRBV4-3,TRBJ2-3,once,TGCGCCAGCAGCCAAGATCAAGAGCGGAAATACACAGATACGCAGTATTTT,CASSQDQERKYTDTQYF
.,TRBV7-3,TRBJ2-1,.,TGTGCCAGCAGCCATCCGGGGACCGAGCAGTTCTTC,CASSHPGTEQFF
.,TRBV5-1,TRBJ1-1,few,TGCGCCAGCAGGGGAGACGTGGGAAACACTGAAGCTTTCTTT,CASRGDVGNTEAFF
TRBD1,TRBV29-1,TRBJ2-7,many,TGCAGCGTCCTTAAGATGGGGACAGGGGCCTACGAGCAGTACTTC,CSVLKMGTGAYEQYF
.,TRBV27,TRBJ2-5,.,TGTGCCAGCAGTTTTCTGCTGTCGGAGACCCAGTACTTC,CASSFLLSETQYF
.,TRBV5-6,TRBJ1-5,.,TGTGCCAGCAGCTTAGGGGCGGGTGGCAATCAGCCCCAGCATTTT,CASSLGAGGNQPQHF
.,TRBV7-2,TRBJ2-5,few,TGTGCCAGCAGCTTAGTCCGGGAGGAGACCCAGTACTTC,CASSLVREETQYF
TRBD2,TRBV7-3,TRBJ2-3,.,TGTGCCAGCAGCTTAATGATGGCTAGCGGAACAGATACGCAGTATTTT,CASSLMMASGTDTQYF
.,TRBV11-3,TRBJ2-1,once,TGTGCCAGCAGCTTATTGGGAAGCGGGTCATCGAATGAGCAGTTCTTC,CASSLLGSGSSNEQFF
TRBD1,TRBV7-9,TRBJ2-3,.,TGTGCCAGCAGCTTAGAGACAGGGTTGAAAGATACGCAGTATTTT,CASSLETGLKDTQYF
.,TRBV10-1,TRBJ2-3,.,TGCGCCAGCAGTGAGTCCTGGCGGATTGACGCAGATACGCAGTATTTT,CASSESWRIDADTQYF
.,TRBV7-2,TRBJ2-7,.,TGTGCCAGCAGCTTGGTTCAAGGGACTTACGAGCAGTACTTC,CASSLVQGTYEQYF
.,TRBV11-3,TRBJ2-3,once,TGTGCCAGCAGCCCGATTGGGAGCACAGATACGCAGTATTTT,CASSPIGSTDTQYF
.,TRBV27,TRBJ2-1,.,TGTGCCAGCAGTCAACGGGCCCCCGGACCCTACAATGAGCAGTTCTTC,CASSQRAPGPYNEQFF
TRBD2,TRBV6-4,TRBJ2-2,few,TGTGCCAGCAGTGACTCTACTAGCGGCTCCGGGGAGCTGTTTTTT,CASSDSTSGSGELFF
.,TRBV5-8,TRBJ2-3,.,TGTGCCAGCAGCGAGCTGGTGGCCGATACGCAGTATTTT,CASSELVADTQYF
TRBD1,TRBV6-5,TRBJ2-7,.,TGTGCCAGCAAGTACAGGGGGTCCTACGAGCAGTACTTC,CASKYRGSYEQYF
TRBD1,TRBV14,TRBJ2-2,few,TGTGCCAGCAGAGGGACAGGGCCCACCGGGGAGCTGTTTTTT,CASRGTGPTGELFF
TRBD2,TRBV30,TRBJ2-1,.,TGTGCCTCTGGGACTAGCGGTTACAATGAGCAGTTCTTC,CASGTSGYNEQFF
.,TRBV5-1,TRBJ2-1,.,TGCGCCAGCAGCTCGGTACTAGGAGGCGGTGAGCAGTTCTTC,CASSSVLGGGEQFF
.,TRBV4-3,TRBJ2-5,.,TGCGCCAGCAGCCAATTATACCGGGGCCTCCAAGAGACCCAGTACTTC,CASSQLYRGLQETQYF
.,TRBV5-5,TRBJ2-7,.,TGTGCCAGCAGCTTGGGCGGGATTGACAGAACCCCCTACGAGCAGTACTTC,CASSLGGIDRTPYEQYF
TRBD2,TRBV7-3,TRBJ2-3,.,TGTGCCAGCAGCTTAATGGCTAGCGGGAGGGGGGCAGATACGCAGTATTTT,CASSLMASGRGADTQYF
TRBD2,TRBV5-4,TRBJ2-3,few,TGTGCCAGCAGCTTTACGGGAGGGCCGGGGACAGATACGCAGTATTTT,CASSFTGGPGTDTQYF
.,TRBV6-5,TRBJ2-7,.,TGTGCCAGCAGTTACGGCGGGACATTCTACGAGCAGTACTTC,CASSYGGTFYEQYF
.,TRBV7-9,TRBJ1-1,.,TGTGCCAGCAGCTCTAATCAAGCTTTCTTT,CASSSNQAFF